This T cell receptor (beta chain) was sequenced in a study of cytomegalovirus exposure and HLA in healthy donors. Regarding the study as a whole: Sequencing depth across donors, presence/absence analyses assumed, was roughly uniform. An analysis was carried out later, and it reportedly showed fewer N-insertions in an Asian-associated ancestry cluster than the approximately 660-donor mean.

Trimming cost V 5 bases and J 10 bases; bases outside gene matches: 13. CDR3 length: 15 residues. Germline V CDR1 and CDR2: SEHNR, FQNEAQ (reference sequence). The PCR employed 60 Vbeta primers together with 13 Jbeta primers. TCRdb's table, derived via immunoSEQ multiplex PCR, lists solely in-frame clones and lacks some. The table records about 160,000 clones, roughly 80% of them present only once. Details on this clone: Its antigen is not identified.

The sequence was obtained from a woman aged 25 to 39 in good health and CMV-seropositive. V and J are TRBV7-9 and TRBJ2-1; 8 nucleotides line up with TRBD2. Sequenced sample: PBMCs. The CDR3: CASSTGGSGGWEQFF. The CDR3 DNA is TGTGCCAGCAGCACCGGGGGGAGCGGGGGCTGGGAGCAGTTCTTC.